This record concerns one T cell receptor (beta chain) sequence. The CDR3 length is 19 residues. V was cut by 0 bases and J by 0 bases, with 20 bases left in between. CDR1 and CDR2 (germline): ENHRY, SYGVKD. The data are from a study of OX40 agonist ivuxolimab in advanced cancers. Repertoires were generated with immunoSEQ multiplex PCR, while TCRdb's copy carries only in-frame clones and drops some. Here the sample spans tens of thousands of clones, approximately 94% being singletons. This sequence joins TRBV10-3 and TRBJ1-2; D remains ambiguous. This receptor was identified in an adult with an advanced solid tumor such as melanoma, head and neck, liver or kidney cancer. Sequenced here: CD4+ or CD8+ T cells sorted from blood, sampled in a trial of the OX40 agonist ivuxolimab. CDR3 coding DNA: TGTGCCATCAGTGAGTCGCAGATAGGGCCGTTCATAGCTAACTATGGCTACACCTTC. Protein product: CAISESQIGPFIANYGYTF.